This entry lists 13 T cell receptor beta chains sequenced from one sample in a study of blood T cell repertoires in COVID-19. Repertoires were generated with immunoSEQ multiplex PCR, while TCRdb's copy carries only in-frame clones and drops some. The sample lists 200,000 to 300,000 clones; about 85% were seen once. The sequenced sample was peripheral blood. All receptors come from a man between 18 and 29 years old with active or convalescent COVID-19.

J is TRBJ1-6 and V is TRBV28, with TRBD1 matching 7 bases. In germline, CDR1 is MDHEN, CDR2 SYDVKM. After removal of 2 bases from V and 2 bases from J, the junction contained 0 bases not matched to a gene. CDR3 length: 15 residues. The CDR3 sequence: CASSLGTAYNSPLHF. The DNA for the CDR3 is TGTGCCAGCAGTTTAGGGACAGCCTATAATTCACCCCTCCACTTT.

The V gene is TRBV7-9, the J gene TRBJ2-7; TRBD1 aligns across 9 bases. Germline V lookup: CDR1 SEHNR, CDR2 FQNEAQ (reference sequence). J lost 7 bases, V lost 1 base, and 5 bases had no gene match. The CDR3 runs 14 residues. The CDR3 DNA is TGTGCCAGCAGCTTAGGACAGGGGGTTGGGGAGCAGTACTTC. Translating gives CASSLGQGVGEQYF.

This rearrangement joins TRBV18 to TRBJ2-3; weak D call: TRBD1 (6 bases). This CDR3 is built from 14 residues. Germline V lookup: CDR1 KGHSH, CDR2 LQKENI. V dropped 5 bases and J dropped 8 bases, with 17 bases sitting between them. The CDR3 DNA follows: TGTGCCAGCTCATCAACAGGGATGGGCGGTACGCAGTATTTT. Protein sequence: CASSSTGMGGTQYF. Filled out from reference TRBV18 and TRBJ2-3, the complete variable domain reads NAGVMQNPRHLVRRRGQEARLRCSPMKGHSHVYWYRQLPEEGLKFMVYLQKENIIDESGMPKERFSAEFPKEGPSILRIQQVVRGDSAAYFCASSSTGMGGTQYFGPGTRLTVL.

The rearrangement uses TRBV7-9 and TRBJ1-6; D is unresolved. In germline, CDR1 is SEHNR, CDR2 FQNEAQ (reference sequence). CDR3 length equals 14 residues. Trimming shortened V by 2 bases and J by 10 bases, and 12 bases separated the two germline ends. The CDR3 reads CASSLSGEKSPLHF. CDR3 in DNA: TGTGCCAGCAGCTTATCTGGGGAGAAATCACCCCTCCACTTT.

The rearrangement joins TRBV7-3 to TRBJ2-1; D possibly corresponds to TRBD1 (5 bases). This CDR3 contains 14 residues. V gave up 3 bases and J gave up 6 bases, with 12 bases separating them. Germline V gives CDR1 SGHTA, CDR2 FQGTGA. CDR3 region: CASSFRQGANEQFF. The CDR3 DNA reads TGTGCCAGCAGCTTTCGCCAAGGGGCCAATGAGCAGTTCTTC.

In this sample, this clone turned up once. J is TRBJ1-3 and V is TRBV12-3 or TRBV12-4; no definite D call. The V end lost 5 bases, the J end lost 0 bases, and 5 bases lay between the germline ends. The CDR3 length is 13 residues. CDR3 loop: CASSIISGNTIYF. DNA for the CDR3: TGTGCCAGCAGTATCATCTCTGGAAACACCATATATTTT.

This clone is a singleton in its sample. The chain is built from TRBV6-2 or TRBV6-3 and TRBJ1-1; the D gene is possibly TRBD1 (5 bases). From germline, CDR1 is MNHEY and CDR2 SVGEGT. V shed 2 bases and J shed 0 bases, with 10 bases lying between them. There are 15 residues in the CDR3. CDR3 coding DNA: TGTGCCAGCAGTTACAGTAACAGGTTGAACACTGAAGCTTTCTTT. Translating gives CASSYSNRLNTEAFF.

V gene TRBV6-6 combines with J gene TRBJ1-2, with TRBD1 matching 9 bases. V trimming: 0 bases; J trimming: 3 bases; junction bases outside the gene matches: 2. The CDR3 length is 15 residues. CDR1 is MNHNY, CDR2 SVGAGI, per germline (reference sequence). The DNA for the CDR3 is TGTGCCAGCAGTTACTCCCGGACAGGGGACTATGGCTACACCTTC. This gives the protein CASSYSRTGDYGYTF.

This clone was counted a single time. The chain uses TRBV19 and TRBJ1-1; TRBD1 aligns across 8 bases. This CDR3 has 13 amino acids. V trimming: 7 bases; J trimming: 7 bases; junction bases outside the gene matches: 8. Germline CDR1 LNHDA, CDR2 SQIVND (reference sequence). The CDR3 DNA sequence: TGTGCCAGTACGGGCAGGGGGCGAATTGAAGCTTTCTTT. This sequence encodes CASTGRGRIEAFF.

The chain combines TRBV9 with TRBJ2-3; D may be TRBD2 (6 bases). Germline V gives CDR1 SGDLS, CDR2 YYNGEE. The CDR3 consists of 14 residues. Trimming cost V 6 bases and J 0 bases, with 11 bases left between them. The CDR3 DNA follows: TGTGCCAGCACCTTCGGGGGTAGCACAGATACGCAGTATTTT. Encoded protein: CASTFGGSTDTQYF.

The chain couples TRBV3-1 (or the pseudogene TRBV3-2) to TRBJ2-2, with a weak D call TRBD2 (6 bases). Germline V lookup: CDR1 LGHDT, CDR2 YNNKEL (reference sequence). This CDR3 contains 15 residues. V was pared by 1 base and J by 2 bases, with 8 bases between. The CDR3 sequence: CASSQGDFNTGELFF. The CDR3, as DNA: TGTGCCAGCAGCCAAGGGGACTTTAACACCGGGGAGCTGTTTTTT.

As DNA, the CDR3 is TGTGCCACCAGGGGCCCGAACACTGAAGCTTTCTTT. It yields the protein CATRGPNTEAFF. The chain combines TRBV11-2 with TRBJ1-1, with D tentatively TRBD1 (6 bases). V lost 10 bases and J 1 base, leaving 10 bases between the germline ends. The CDR3 spans 12 residues. The germline V gene encodes CDR1 SGHAT and CDR2 FQNNGV.

V gene TRBV5-5 combines with J gene TRBJ2-6; possible D gene TRBD1, 6 bases. Trimming shortened V by 4 bases and J by 4 bases, and 12 bases separated the two germline ends. Germline V gene lookup returns CDR1 SGHKS and CDR2 YYEKEE (reference sequence). The CDR3 covers 15 residues. CDR3 coding DNA: TGTGCCAGCAGCGTACAGGGTCCCGGGGCCAACGTCCTGACTTTC. Translation: CASSVQGPGANVLTF.